This T cell receptor beta chain is from a study of CDR3 diversity in severe acne. On this clonotype itself: The junction departs from germline at one end; a sequencing error may be responsible.

TCRdb ran MiXCR on the PCR reads and lists one entry per CDR3 protein. The sample holds 89,000 or so distinct CDR3 sequences; 45% to 55% are singletons and the top ten take 10%. This CDR3 has 15 residues. The germline CDR1 and CDR2 sequences are WSHSY and SAAADI. The specimen sequenced was blood. J is TRBJ2-7 and V is TRBV10-2, with 7 positions matching TRBD1. This clonotype was sampled from a male donor in good health, serving as a control. CDR3: CAGSESEGTAYEQYF. In DNA, the CDR3 is TGCGCCGGCAGTGAGTCTGAAGGGACAGCCTACGAGCAGTACTTC.